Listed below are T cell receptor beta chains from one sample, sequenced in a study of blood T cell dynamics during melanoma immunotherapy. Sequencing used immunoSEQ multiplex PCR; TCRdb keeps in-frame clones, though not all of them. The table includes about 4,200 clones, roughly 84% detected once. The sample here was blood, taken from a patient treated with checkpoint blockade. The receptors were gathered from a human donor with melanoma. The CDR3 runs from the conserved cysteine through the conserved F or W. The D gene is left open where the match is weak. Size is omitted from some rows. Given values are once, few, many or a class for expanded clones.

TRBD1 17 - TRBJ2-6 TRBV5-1 TGCGCCAGCAGCTCCGGCTTGACAGGGCTGGGGGCCAACGTCCTGACTTTC CASSSGLTGLGANVLTF
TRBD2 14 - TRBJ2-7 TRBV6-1 TGTGCCATTAGGGACTACCTGGGAGGGTACGAGCAGTACTTC CAIRDYLGGYEQYF
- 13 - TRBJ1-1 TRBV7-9 TGTGCCAGCAGCTCCGAAATGAACACTGAAGCTTTCTTT CASSSEMNTEAFF
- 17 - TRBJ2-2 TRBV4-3 TGCGCCAGCAGCCAAGAAACCTTTCCCCCGAACACCGGGGAGCTGTTTTTT CASSQETFPPNTGELFF
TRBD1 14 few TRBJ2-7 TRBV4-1 TGCGCCAGCTCCTTTCCGACAGGGATGGACGAGCAGTACTTC CASSFPTGMDEQYF
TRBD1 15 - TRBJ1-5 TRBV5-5 TGTGCCAGCAGCTTCACCACAGGGGTGGGTCAGCCCCAGCATTTT CASSFTTGVGQPQHF
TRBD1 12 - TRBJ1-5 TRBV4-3 TGCGCCAGCGGGGACAGAAATCAGCCCCAGCATTTT CASGDRNQPQHF
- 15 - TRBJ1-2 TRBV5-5 TGTGCCAGCAGCTTAAGAGATTTAGGGGCCGGTGGCTACACCTTC CASSLRDLGAGGYTF
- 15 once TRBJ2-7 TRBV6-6 TGTGCCAGCAGTTACTCGAATAGACAGCTCTACGAGCAGTACTTC CASSYSNRQLYEQYF
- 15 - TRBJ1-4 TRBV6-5 TGTGCCAGCAGTCCCCCGGGGGCGGGTAATGAAAAACTGTTTTTT CASSPPGAGNEKLFF
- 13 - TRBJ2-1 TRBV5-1 TGCGCCAGCAGCTCCGGACTGGAAAAGAGGCAGTTCTTC CASSSGLEKRQFF
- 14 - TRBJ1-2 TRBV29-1 TGCAGCGCCAAGCTGCCGCTACCGAGAGGTGGCTACACCTTC CSAKLPLPRGGYTF
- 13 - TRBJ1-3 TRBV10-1 TGCGCCAGCAGTGGGTCAGGGTTGGACACCATATATTTT CASSGSGLDTIYF
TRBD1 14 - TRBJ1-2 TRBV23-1 TGCGCCAGCAGCCGGACAGGCGGCGGGGGGGGCTACACCTTC CASSRTGGGGGYTF
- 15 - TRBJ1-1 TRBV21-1 TGTGCCAGCAGCGCAAAAAGACAGGCTACCTCTGAAGCTTTCTTT CASSAKRQATSEAFF
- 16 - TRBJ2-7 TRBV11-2 TGTGCCAGCAGCTTGGCGGTCTGGGCCGTATCCTACGAGCAGTACTTC CASSLAVWAVSYEQYF
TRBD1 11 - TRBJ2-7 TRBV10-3 TGTGCCATAAGACAGGGCTACGAGCAGTACTTC CAIRQGYEQYF
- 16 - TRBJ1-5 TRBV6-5 TGTGCCAGCAGTTACTCGGCAGGGGCGGGCAATCAGCCCCAGCATTTT CASSYSAGAGNQPQHF
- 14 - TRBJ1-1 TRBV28 TGTGCCAGCAGTTACCCGGGAGGGGCCGTTGAAGCTTTCTTT CASSYPGGAVEAFF
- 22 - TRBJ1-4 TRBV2 TGTGCCAGCAGTGAAGGCCACGTTGGGTTAAGAGACGGGGGGGCAACTAATGAAAAACTGTTTTTT CASSEGHVGLRDGGATNEKLFF
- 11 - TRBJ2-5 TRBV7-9 TGTGCCAGCACCCTTGTGGAGACCCAGTACTTC CASTLVETQYF
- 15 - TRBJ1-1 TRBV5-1 TGCGCCAGCACTGGACTTGGATCCCTACACAGTGAAGCTTTCTTT CASTGLGSLHSEAFF
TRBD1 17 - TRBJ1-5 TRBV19 TGTGCCAGTAGTCGCGATCGGACAGGCCTGCAGGGACAGCCCCAGCATTTT CASSRDRTGLQGQPQHF